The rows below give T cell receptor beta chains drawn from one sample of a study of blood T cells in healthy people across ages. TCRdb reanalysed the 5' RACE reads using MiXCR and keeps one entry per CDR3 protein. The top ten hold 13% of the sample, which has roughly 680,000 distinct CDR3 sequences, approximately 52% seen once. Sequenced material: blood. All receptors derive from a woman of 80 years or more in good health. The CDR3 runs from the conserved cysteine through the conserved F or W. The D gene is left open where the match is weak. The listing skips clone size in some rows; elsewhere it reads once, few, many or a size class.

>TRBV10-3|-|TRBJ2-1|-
CAISEPDGTSVTYEQFF
TGTGCCATCAGTGAGCCTGACGGGACGAGCGTTACCTACGAGCAGTTCTTC
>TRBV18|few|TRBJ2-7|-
CASSYRGGSYEQYF
TGTGCCAGCTCCTACAGGGGAGGGTCCTACGAGCAGTACTTC
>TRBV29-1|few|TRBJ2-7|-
CSVGMERVEQYF
TGCAGCGTTGGGATGGAACGGGTCGAGCAGTACTTC
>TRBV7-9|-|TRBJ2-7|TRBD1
CASSPPAGQGRHNEQYF
TGTGCCAGCAGCCCCCCCGCTGGACAGGGGAGGCACAATGAGCAGTACTTC
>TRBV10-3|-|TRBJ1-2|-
CAIRPDFNYGYTF
TGTGCCATCAGGCCAGACTTTAACTATGGCTACACCTTC
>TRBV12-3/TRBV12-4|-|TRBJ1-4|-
CASSGPRDNEKLFF
TGTGCCAGCAGTGGACCGAGAGATAATGAAAAACTGTTTTTT
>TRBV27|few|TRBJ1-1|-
CASSLAAGVNTEAFF
TGTGCCAGCAGTTTAGCTGCAGGGGTGAACACTGAAGCTTTCTTT
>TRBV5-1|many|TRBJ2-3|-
CASSFGADSTDTQYF
TGCGCCAGCAGCTTCGGCGCCGACTCCACAGATACGCAGTATTTT
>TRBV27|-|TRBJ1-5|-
CASTRAGHYSNQPQHF
TGTGCCAGCACTCGGGCAGGGCACTATAGCAATCAGCCCCAGCATTTT
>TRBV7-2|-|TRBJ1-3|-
CASSWMASSGNTIYF
TGTGCCAGCAGCTGGATGGCGAGCTCTGGAAACACCATATATTTT
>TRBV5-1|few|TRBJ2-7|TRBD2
CASSLGTSGNEQYF
TGCGCCAGCAGCTTGGGGACTAGCGGCAATGAGCAGTACTTC
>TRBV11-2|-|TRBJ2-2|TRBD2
CASRGLAGGPTGELFF
TGTGCCAGCAGGGGACTAGCGGGGGGGCCCACCGGGGAGCTGTTTTTT
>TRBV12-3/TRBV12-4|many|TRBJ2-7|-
CASSTLGGSYEQYF
TGTGCCAGCAGTACCCTCGGGGGTTCCTACGAGCAGTACTTC
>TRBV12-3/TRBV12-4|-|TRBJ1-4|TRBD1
CASSPRRTGADQKLFF
TGTGCCAGCAGCCCTAGGAGAACAGGGGCCGATCAAAAACTGTTTTTT
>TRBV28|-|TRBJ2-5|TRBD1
CASSTQGQVRVGGQYF
TGTGCCAGCAGCACCCAGGGACAGGTGAGAGTTGGTGGACAGTACTTC
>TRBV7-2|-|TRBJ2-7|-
CASSSPRPGQSIYEQYF
TGTGCCAGCAGTTCCCCCAGACCCGGGCAGTCGATCTACGAGCAGTACTTC
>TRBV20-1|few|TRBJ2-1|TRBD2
CSARLAGGPYNEQFF
TGCAGTGCTCGCCTCGCGGGAGGGCCTTACAATGAGCAGTTCTTC
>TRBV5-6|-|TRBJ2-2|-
CASSYPSAGELFF
TGTGCCAGCAGCTACCCGTCGGCCGGGGAGCTGTTTTTT
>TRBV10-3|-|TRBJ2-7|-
CAISESKGGYEQYF
TGTGCCATCAGTGAGTCAAAGGGCGGCTACGAGCAGTACTTC
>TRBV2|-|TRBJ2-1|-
CASSSRQVNEQFF
TGTGCCAGCAGTAGCCGACAAGTTAATGAGCAGTTCTTC
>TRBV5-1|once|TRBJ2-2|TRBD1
CASSYWDRTNIGELFF
TGCGCCAGCAGCTATTGGGACAGGACGAACATCGGGGAGCTGTTTTTT
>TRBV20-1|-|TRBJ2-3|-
CSAAGGTDTQYF
TGCAGTGCCGCCGGTGGCACAGATACGCAGTATTTT
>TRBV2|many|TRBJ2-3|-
CASQPGEGDTQYF
TGTGCCAGCCAACCGGGAGAGGGAGATACGCAGTATTTT
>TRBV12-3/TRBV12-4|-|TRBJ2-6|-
CASSLHGGANVLTF
TGTGCCAGCAGTTTACACGGTGGGGCCAACGTCCTGACTTTC
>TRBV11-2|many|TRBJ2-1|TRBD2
CASSIRLASGDEQFF
TGTGCCAGCAGCATCCGACTAGCGAGCGGCGATGAGCAGTTCTTC
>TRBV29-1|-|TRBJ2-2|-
CSVGRDTSTGELFF
TGCAGCGTTGGTCGGGACACCAGCACCGGGGAGCTGTTTTTT
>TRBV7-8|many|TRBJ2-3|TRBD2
CASSLEAGGRIDTQYF
TGTGCCAGCAGCTTAGAAGCGGGGGGGCGGATAGATACGCAGTATTTT
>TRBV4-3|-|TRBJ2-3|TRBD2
CASSQAQREDTQYF
TGCGCCAGCAGCCAAGCCCAGCGGGAGGATACGCAGTATTTT
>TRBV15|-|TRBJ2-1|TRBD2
CATSRDWGLAGESCNEQFF
TGTGCCACCAGCAGAGATTGGGGACTAGCGGGAGAATCCTGCAATGAGCAGTTCTTC
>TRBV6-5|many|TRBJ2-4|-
CASSPNPLNIQYF
TGTGCCAGCAGCCCCAATCCCCTAAACATTCAGTACTTC
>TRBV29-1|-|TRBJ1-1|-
CSVGGSYAEAFF
TGCAGCGTTGGCGGGTCGTATGCTGAAGCTTTCTTT
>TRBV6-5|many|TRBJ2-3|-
CASSYSPKRASTDTQYF
TGTGCCAGCAGTTACTCTCCCAAGAGAGCTAGCACAGATACGCAGTATTTT
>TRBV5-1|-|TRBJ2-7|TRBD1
CASSQGGTNYEQYF
TGCGCCAGCAGCCAAGGGGGCACGAACTACGAGCAGTACTTC
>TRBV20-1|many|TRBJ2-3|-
CSARDSRGRSTDTQYF
TGCAGTGCTAGAGATTCTAGAGGGAGGTCCACAGATACGCAGTATTTT
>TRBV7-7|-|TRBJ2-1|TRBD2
CASSRGLAGYNEQFF
TGTGCTAGCAGCCGAGGACTAGCGGGGTACAATGAGCAGTTCTTC
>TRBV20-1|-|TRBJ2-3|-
CSAREIGGQYF
TGCAGTGCTAGAGAGATCGGGGGGCAGTATTTT
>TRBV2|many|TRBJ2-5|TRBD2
CASSLQGLAETQYF
TGTGCCAGCAGTCTACAAGGACTAGCAGAGACCCAGTACTTC
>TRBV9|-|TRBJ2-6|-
CASSVGGDSGANVLTF
TGTGCCAGCAGCGTAGGTGGGGACTCTGGGGCCAACGTCCTGACTTTC
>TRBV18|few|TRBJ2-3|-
CASSPAGGDTQYF
TGTGCCAGCTCACCTGCCGGGGGAGATACGCAGTATTTT
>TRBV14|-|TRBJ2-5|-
CASSQGSRQYF
TGTGCCAGCAGCCAGGGAAGCCGGCAGTACTTC
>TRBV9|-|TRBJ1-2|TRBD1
CASSALGQGSYGYTF
TGTGCCAGCAGCGCCCTTGGACAGGGGAGCTATGGCTACACCTTC
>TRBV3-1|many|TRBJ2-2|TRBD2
CASSRAGGNTGELFF
TGTGCCAGCAGCCGCGCGGGGGGCAACACCGGGGAGCTGTTTTTT
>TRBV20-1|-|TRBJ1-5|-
CSAFTGDTGRQHF
TGCAGTGCTTTCACCGGGGACACCGGACGACAGCATTTT
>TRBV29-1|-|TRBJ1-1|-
CSVKHNTEAFF
TGCAGCGTTAAACATAACACTGAAGCTTTCTTT